The subject of this entry is one T cell receptor (beta chain). There are a few counts of this clone. This clone's antigen is unknown. No quality values exist for individual bases; no much larger clone is one base distant. The germline V gene specifies SGHDT as CDR1 and YYEEEE as CDR2. The V end gives up 3 bases and the J end 4 bases, leaving 2 bases in the junction not matched to a gene. Counted from cysteine to phenylalanine, this CDR3 has 14 amino acids. Only CDR3 DNA is held: 42 bases, read in frame from base 1. The library relied on the immunoSEQ multiplex PCR assay. For the multiplex PCR, a mixture combining 60 forward primers for TCR Vbeta segments and 13 reverse primers for TCR Jbeta segments was used. A multiplex PCR assay on genomic DNA amplified the CDR3 region of rearranged TCR beta genes. On the Illumina HiSeq System, the amplified TCR beta libraries were sequenced as 87-base-pair reads. As for the authors' bioinformatics: Across the roughly 670 repertoires, a later analysis counted some 81 million unique TCR beta chains, roughly 11 million of which were shared by at least two donors. Raw reads were error-corrected and collapsed into unique sequences by a nearest-neighbor algorithm in which closely related sequences were merged to remove PCR and sequencing errors. To assign V, D and J gene segments, CDR3 sequences were aligned to IMGT reference sequences. Each retained sequence needed at least a six-nucleotide match to both a V gene segment and a J gene segment. Rearrangements were classified as productive when the CDR3 lacked stop codons and remained in frame with V and J, and all other rearrangements were classified as non-productive. CDR3 was defined by IMGT convention, running from the second conserved V-encoded cysteine to the conserved J-encoded phenylalanine. Sequences without an unambiguous match to a single V gene segment were excluded from the earlier analysis of about 630 of the donors. In an earlier analysis of more than 500 of the donors, a V segment was called functional when productive rearrangements were above 56.7%, and segregating when the standard deviation between donors exceeded 5%. To diagnose cytomegalovirus status from the catalog of TCR beta chain sequences, a statistical classification framework was built. In a later analysis, TCR nucleotide sequences were compared against IMGT/GENE-DB human TR gene sequences so that V and J genes could be assigned. In a later analysis, CDR3 sequences and most-parsimonious VDJ recombination scenarios were assigned using the TCRdist pipeline. A later analysis defined each TCR beta chain by its CDR3 amino acid sequence plus V-gene family, and excluded reads lacking a unique V-gene family. A later analysis removed nearly 600 highly shared, low-generation-probability nucleotide sequences to deal with suspected cross-contamination and a sequencing artifact. In a later analysis, a clonal expansion index was calculated for each public chain from normalized within-repertoire ranks of inferred template counts. In a later analysis, generation probabilities were computed with a VDJ recombination model fitted to out-of-frame rearrangements, and the resulting probabilities were checked against IGoR. A later analysis scored TCR-TCR, TCR-HLA and TCR-CMV co-occurrence with hypergeometric tests, applying a repertoire-size bias correction to TCR pairs. To estimate false discovery rates, a later analysis permuted the HLA or CMV assignments 20 times. In a later analysis, co-occurring TCRs were grouped with DBSCAN, and TCRdist sequence similarity was added when clustering was performed within HLA-allele-positive subsets. Repertoires with fewer than 30,000 or more than 120,000 public chains, plus five repertoires with anomalous nucleotide sharing, were excluded from co-occurrence clustering. Not all clones reach the TCRdb copy of this immuneACCESS table, which keeps in-frame sequences only. Checked studies attribute under half of the gap to unresolved V genes and leave the rest unexplained. V and J calls and clone size are given by that table; D and trimming were obtained from the DNA. The sample table contains tens of thousands of clones; only one count was recorded for roughly 78% of them. The top ten hold over 9.5% of the sample.

This record belongs to a study of cytomegalovirus exposure and HLA in healthy donors (dated 2017 in TCRdb). As for the study more broadly: An earlier analysis of approximately 590 of the donors reported roughly 270 Gb of sequence data and about 100 million unique TCR beta sequences from about 179 million T cells. Of the 398 genotyped donors, around 81% fell in the genetic ancestry cluster associated with self-reported Caucasian donors. Alongside the repertoire data, information on donor age, sex, ethnicity and CMV serostatus was compiled. High-throughput TCR immunosequencing, statistical association of individual TCRs with disease status, and machine learning were combined to predict cytomegalovirus infection status. An earlier analysis of approximately 640 of the donors applied high-throughput TCR beta sequencing to assess whether each TCR beta V gene segment acted as functional or pseudogenic. Rather than using new phenotypic data, the later analysis identified candidate immune exposures from TCR beta sequences and from how often those sequences occurred across donors. A later analysis re-analyzed previously published TCR beta repertoires from roughly 600 donors and added high-resolution HLA genotyping to study TCR occurrence patterns. A separate validation cohort of roughly 130 different subjects was used in addition to the 666-subject first cohort. The aim of the study was to test whether cataloging public T cell receptors could identify signatures of past pathogen exposure. Every repertoire in the discovery cohort had been generated on one and the same sequencing platform. Genome-wide SNP genotypes for about three fifths of the roughly 700 donors were used in a later genetic analysis, which treated that subset as a discovery cohort. The number of typed donors differed by locus: roughly 620-630 for A, B, C, DRB1 and DQB1; approximately 520 for DQA1; some 590 for DPA1; and 400 to 480 for DPB1. Roughly 300 gigabases of sequencing data and around 85 million unique TCR sequences made up an early release that covered fewer than 650 HLA-typed donors. Among some 400 genotyped donors of the cohort, an average of around 240,000 unique TCR beta nucleotide sequences was sequenced per donor, of which about 18% were non-productive. Five DR-DQ haplotypes were handled as single units for association and clustering because linkage in the cohort was strong. Both class I and class II loci were covered by HLA typing, at four-digit resolution. The T cell repertoires of 666 subjects were profiled by immunosequencing and related to cytomegalovirus serostatus. The full study reports these points: A further reported finding was that TCR beta sequences accurately predicted the HLA-A and HLA-B alleles for most subjects in the first cohort. According to a later analysis, parvovirus B19, influenza, CMV and Epstein-Barr virus appeared linked to several top co-occurrence clusters. According to a later genetic analysis, donors in an Asian-associated ancestry cluster had fewer N-insertions in productive TCRs than the approximately 670-donor mean. Only TCR beta chains were sequenced in this cohort, and the absence of alpha or paired-chain data limited detectable features. The 87-base-pair reads could not distinguish some IMGT-functional V segments, including TRBV6-2 and TRBV6-3, so those segments were excluded. Some 16 rarely observed V segments, including chromosome 9 orphons, were excluded from the earlier analysis of several hundred of the donors because counts were too low. CMV serostatus was the only immune exposure information available for the cohort. While some public TCRs were present in many individuals, most TCR sequences turned up only very rarely across donors. In a later genetic analysis, a missense DCLRE1C variant was associated with V-gene and J-gene trimming of TCR beta chains, and the association was replicated in an independent cohort. Sequencing depth was assumed to be roughly uniform across donors in the presence/absence analyses, though that assumption may not hold. Linkage disequilibrium might explain the correlated functional status among segregating V segments, but an unknown experimental factor could not be ruled out. In a later analysis, HLA-associated TCR beta chains were found to be more clonally expanded and to have lower generation probabilities than equally common non-associated chains. Specific HLA alleles were associated with about 17,000 TCR beta sequences at a false discovery rate of 0.05 in a later analysis. In an earlier analysis of around 600 of the donors, most TCR beta V segments were observed in productive rearrangements about 90% or about 30% of the time, broadly matching IMGT annotations. In vitro tests confirmed that a few of the cytomegalovirus-associated TCR beta chains recognize cytomegalovirus antigens. In a later analysis, most CMV-associated TCR beta chains were found to appear HLA-restricted, with HLA associations seemingly driven largely by CMV exposure. A later analysis found that TCR association rates varied across HLA loci, with DRB1 alleles showing the most associated TCRs and HLA-C alleles the fewest. Because HLA typing was unavailable for some donors at each locus, only the typed subset was used in association tests. Strong co-occurrence of HLA alleles, especially DR and DQ, made assigning TCR associations to individual alleles difficult. The classifier was reported to diagnose cytomegalovirus status with high specificity and sensitivity in both the original and validation cohorts. The authors suggested that the approach could potentially be generalized to other disease states and immunological phenotypes. The study listed 164 TCR beta chains as associated with cytomegalovirus. A group of highly shared sequence variants was considered likely to be a technical artifact of the sequencing pipeline.

The cohort was made up of 500 to 800 healthy bone marrow donors. All cohort members were sampled while nominally healthy, although unrecorded immune exposures were likely present. The donor was CMV seronegative and was included in the group of hundreds of seronegative cohort members. Each donor provided a peripheral blood sample, and peripheral blood mononuclear cells were used for TCR beta sequencing. Genomic DNA extraction from the blood cell samples was performed with the Qiagen DNeasy Blood Extraction Kit. Recombination linked TRBV5-6 to TRBJ2-2; the central 8 bases match TRBD2. The sequenced sample was PBMCs. This TCR derives from a man aged 40-49 years in good health and CMV-seronegative. The CDR3 loop reads CASSYGTSTGELFF. The bases read TGTGCCAGCAGCTACGGGACTAGCACCGGGGAGCTGTTTTTT. Reference TRBV5-6 and TRBJ2-2 proteins supply the regions before and after the CDR3; the full variable domain is: DAGVTQSPTHLIKTRGQQVTLRCSPKSGHDTVSWYQQALGQGPQFIFQYYEEEERQRGNFPDRFSGHQFPNYSSELNVNALLLGDSALYLCASSYGTSTGELFFGEGSRLTVL.